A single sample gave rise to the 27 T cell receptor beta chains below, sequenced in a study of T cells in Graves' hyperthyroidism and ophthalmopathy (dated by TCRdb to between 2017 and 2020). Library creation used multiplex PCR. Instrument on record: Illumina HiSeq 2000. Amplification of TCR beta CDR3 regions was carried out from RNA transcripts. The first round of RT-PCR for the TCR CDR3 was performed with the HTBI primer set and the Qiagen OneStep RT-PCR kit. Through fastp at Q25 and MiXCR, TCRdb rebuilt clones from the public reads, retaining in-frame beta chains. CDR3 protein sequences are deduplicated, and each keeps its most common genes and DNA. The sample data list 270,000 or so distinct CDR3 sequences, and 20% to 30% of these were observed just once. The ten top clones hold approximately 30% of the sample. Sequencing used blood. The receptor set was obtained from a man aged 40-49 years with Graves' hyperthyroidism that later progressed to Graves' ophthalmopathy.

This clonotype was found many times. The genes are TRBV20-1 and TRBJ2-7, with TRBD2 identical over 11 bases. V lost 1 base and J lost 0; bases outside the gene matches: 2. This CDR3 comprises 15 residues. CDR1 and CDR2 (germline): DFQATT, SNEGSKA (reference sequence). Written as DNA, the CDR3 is TGCAGTGCTAGAGTTAGCGGGAGGGACTCCTACGAGCAGTACTTC. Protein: CSARVSGRDSYEQYF.

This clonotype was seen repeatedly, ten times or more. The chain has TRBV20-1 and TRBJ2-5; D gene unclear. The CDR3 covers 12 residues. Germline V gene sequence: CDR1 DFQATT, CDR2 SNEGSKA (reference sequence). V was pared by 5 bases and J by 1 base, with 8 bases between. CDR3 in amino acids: CSALYTQETQYF. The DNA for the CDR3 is TGCAGTGCTCTCTACACCCAAGAGACCCAGTACTTC.

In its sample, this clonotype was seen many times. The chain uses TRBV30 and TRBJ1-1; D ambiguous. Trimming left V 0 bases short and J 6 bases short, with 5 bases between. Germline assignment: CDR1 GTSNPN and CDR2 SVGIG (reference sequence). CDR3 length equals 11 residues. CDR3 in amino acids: CAWSVRAEAFF. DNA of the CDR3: TGTGCCTGGAGTGTACGCGCTGAAGCTTTCTTT. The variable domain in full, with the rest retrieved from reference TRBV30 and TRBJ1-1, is SQTIHQWPATLVQPVGSPLSLECTVEGTSNPNLYWYRQAAGRGLQLLFYSVGIGQISSEVPQNLSASRPQDRQFILSSKKLLLSDSGFYLCAWSVRAEAFFGQGTRLTVV.

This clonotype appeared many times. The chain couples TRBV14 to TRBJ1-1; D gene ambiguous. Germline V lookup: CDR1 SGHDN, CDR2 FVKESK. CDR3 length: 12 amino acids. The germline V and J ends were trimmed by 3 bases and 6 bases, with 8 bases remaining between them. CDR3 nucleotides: TGTGCCAGCAGCCAGGGGATCGCTGAAGCTTTCTTT. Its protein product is CASSQGIAEAFF. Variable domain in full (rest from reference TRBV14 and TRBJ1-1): EAGVTQFPSHSVIEKGQTVTLRCDPISGHDNLYWYRRVMGKEIKFLLHFVKESKQDESGMPNNRFLAERTGGTYSTLKVQPAELEDSGVYFCASSQGIAEAFFGQGTRLTVV.

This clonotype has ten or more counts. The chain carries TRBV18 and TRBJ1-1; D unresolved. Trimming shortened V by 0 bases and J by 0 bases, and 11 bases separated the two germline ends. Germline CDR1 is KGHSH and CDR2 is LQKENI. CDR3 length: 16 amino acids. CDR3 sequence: CASSPPASHLNTEAFF. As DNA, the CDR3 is TGTGCCAGCTCACCACCGGCTTCCCACCTGAACACTGAAGCTTTCTTT.

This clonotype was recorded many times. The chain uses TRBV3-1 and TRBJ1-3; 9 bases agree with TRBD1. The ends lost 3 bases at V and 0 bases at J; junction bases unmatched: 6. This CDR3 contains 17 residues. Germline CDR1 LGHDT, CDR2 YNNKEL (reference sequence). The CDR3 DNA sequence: TGTGCCAGCAGCCATGCCGGGACAGGGCTCTCTGGAAACACCATATATTTT. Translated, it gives CASSHAGTGLSGNTIYF.

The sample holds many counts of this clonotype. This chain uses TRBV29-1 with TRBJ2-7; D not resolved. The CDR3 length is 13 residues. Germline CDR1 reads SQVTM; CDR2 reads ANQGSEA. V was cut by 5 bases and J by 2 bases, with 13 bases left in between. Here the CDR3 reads CSVLDPTPYEQYF. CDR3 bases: TGCAGCGTTCTGGACCCGACACCCTACGAGCAGTACTTC.

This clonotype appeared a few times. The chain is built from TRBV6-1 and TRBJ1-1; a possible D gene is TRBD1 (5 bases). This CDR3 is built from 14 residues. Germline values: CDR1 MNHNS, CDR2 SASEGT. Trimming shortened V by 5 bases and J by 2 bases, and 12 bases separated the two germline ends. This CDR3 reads CASSKQDGNTEAFF. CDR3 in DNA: TGTGCCAGCAGTAAACAGGACGGAAACACTGAAGCTTTCTTT.

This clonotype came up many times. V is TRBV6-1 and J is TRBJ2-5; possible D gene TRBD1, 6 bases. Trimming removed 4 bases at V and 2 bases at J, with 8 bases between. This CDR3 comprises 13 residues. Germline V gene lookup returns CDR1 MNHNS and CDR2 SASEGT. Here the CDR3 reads CASSGTVQETQYF. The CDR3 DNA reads TGTGCCAGCAGTGGGACAGTACAAGAGACCCAGTACTTC.

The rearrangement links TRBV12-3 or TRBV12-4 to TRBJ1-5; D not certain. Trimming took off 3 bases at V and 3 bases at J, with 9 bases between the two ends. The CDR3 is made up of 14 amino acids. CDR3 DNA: TGTGCCAGCAGTTTCCAGACGGCCAATCAGCCCCAGCATTTT. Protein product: CASSFQTANQPQHF.

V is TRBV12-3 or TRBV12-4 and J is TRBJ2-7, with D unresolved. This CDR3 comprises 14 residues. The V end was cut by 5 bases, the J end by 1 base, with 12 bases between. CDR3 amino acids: CASSPEASSYEQYF. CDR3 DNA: TGTGCCAGCAGTCCCGAAGCGAGTTCCTACGAGCAGTACTTC.

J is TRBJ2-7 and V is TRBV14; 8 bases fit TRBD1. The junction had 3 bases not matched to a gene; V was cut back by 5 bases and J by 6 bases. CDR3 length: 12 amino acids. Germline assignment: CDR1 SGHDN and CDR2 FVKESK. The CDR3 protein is CASSGQGVEQYF. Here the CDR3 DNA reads TGTGCCAGCAGCGGACAGGGAGTCGAGCAGTACTTC.

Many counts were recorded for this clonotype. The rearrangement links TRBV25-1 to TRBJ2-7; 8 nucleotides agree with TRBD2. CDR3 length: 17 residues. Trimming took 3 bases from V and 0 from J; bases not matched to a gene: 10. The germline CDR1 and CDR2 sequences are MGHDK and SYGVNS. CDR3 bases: TGTGCCAGCAGTGACTCCGGGAGGGCTAGGAGCTCCTACGAGCAGTACTTC. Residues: CASSDSGRARSSYEQYF.

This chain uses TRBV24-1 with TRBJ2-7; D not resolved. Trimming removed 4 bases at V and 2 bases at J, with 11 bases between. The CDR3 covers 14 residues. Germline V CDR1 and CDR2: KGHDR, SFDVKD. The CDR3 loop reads CATSDNRDAYEQYF. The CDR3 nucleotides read TGTGCCACCAGTGACAACAGAGACGCCTACGAGCAGTACTTC.

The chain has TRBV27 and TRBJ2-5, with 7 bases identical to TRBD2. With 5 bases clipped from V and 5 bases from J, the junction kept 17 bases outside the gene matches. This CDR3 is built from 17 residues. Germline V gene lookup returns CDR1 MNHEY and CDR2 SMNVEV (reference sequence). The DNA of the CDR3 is TGTGCCAGCAGTCCGGGGCGCAGGGCGGGAGTTGGGGAGACCCAGTACTTC. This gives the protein CASSPGRRAGVGETQYF.

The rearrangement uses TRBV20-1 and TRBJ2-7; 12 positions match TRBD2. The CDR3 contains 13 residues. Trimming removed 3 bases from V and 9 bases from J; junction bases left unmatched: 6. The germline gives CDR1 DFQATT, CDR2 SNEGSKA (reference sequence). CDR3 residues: CSASKLAGGRQYF. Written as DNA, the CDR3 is TGCAGTGCTAGCAAACTAGCGGGAGGAAGGCAGTACTTC.

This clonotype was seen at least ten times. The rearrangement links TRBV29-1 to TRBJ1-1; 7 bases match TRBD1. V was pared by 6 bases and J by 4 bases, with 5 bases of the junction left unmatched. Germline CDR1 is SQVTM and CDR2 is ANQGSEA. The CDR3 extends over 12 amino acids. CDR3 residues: CSVDREATEAFF. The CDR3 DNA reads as TGCAGCGTCGACAGGGAGGCCACTGAAGCTTTCTTT.

CDR3 bases: TGTGCCAGCGTCGTTTCCCGGGACACTGAAGCTTTCTTT. Translation gives CASVVSRDTEAFF. J is TRBJ1-1 and V is TRBV7-9; no firm D call. This CDR3 contains 13 residues. The V gene's germline CDR1 is SEHNR and CDR2 FQNEAQ (reference sequence). V gave up 8 bases and J gave up 3 bases, with 13 bases separating them.

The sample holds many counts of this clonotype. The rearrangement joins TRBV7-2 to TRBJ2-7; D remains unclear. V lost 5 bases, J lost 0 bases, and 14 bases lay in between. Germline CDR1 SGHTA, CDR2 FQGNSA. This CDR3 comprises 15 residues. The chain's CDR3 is CASSRTAEFSYEQYF. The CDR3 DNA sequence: TGTGCCAGCAGCAGAACGGCAGAGTTCTCCTACGAGCAGTACTTC. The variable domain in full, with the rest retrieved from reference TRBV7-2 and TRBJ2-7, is GAGVSQSPSNKVTEKGKDVELRCDPISGHTALYWYRQSLGQGLEFLIYFQGNSAPDKSGLPSDRFSAERTGGSVSTLTIQRTQQEDSAVYLCASSRTAEFSYEQYFGPGTRLTVT.

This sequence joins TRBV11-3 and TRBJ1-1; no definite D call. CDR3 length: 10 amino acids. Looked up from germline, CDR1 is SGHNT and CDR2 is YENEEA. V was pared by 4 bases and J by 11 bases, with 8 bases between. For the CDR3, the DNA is TGTGCCAGCAGCTACAACGCGGCTTTCTTT. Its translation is CASSYNAAFF.

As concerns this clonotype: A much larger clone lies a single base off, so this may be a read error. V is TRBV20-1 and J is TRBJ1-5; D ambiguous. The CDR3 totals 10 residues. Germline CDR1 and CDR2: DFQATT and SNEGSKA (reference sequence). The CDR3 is CIASNQPQHF. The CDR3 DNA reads TGCATTGCTAGCAATCAGCCCCAGCATTTT.

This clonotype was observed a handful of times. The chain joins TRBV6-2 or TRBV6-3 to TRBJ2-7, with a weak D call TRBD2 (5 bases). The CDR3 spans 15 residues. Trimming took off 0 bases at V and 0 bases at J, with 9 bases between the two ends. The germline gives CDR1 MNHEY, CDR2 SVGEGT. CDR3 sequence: CASSYSPGISYEQYF. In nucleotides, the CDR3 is TGTGCCAGCAGTTACTCGCCCGGGATCTCCTACGAGCAGTACTTC.

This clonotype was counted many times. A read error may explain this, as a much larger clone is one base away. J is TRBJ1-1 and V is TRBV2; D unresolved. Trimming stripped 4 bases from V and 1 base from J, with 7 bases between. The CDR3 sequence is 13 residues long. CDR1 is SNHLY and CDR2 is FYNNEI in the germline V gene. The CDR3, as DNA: TGTGCCAGCAGTGGTTACAGGAACACTGAAGCTTTCTTT. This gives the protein CASSGYRNTEAFF.

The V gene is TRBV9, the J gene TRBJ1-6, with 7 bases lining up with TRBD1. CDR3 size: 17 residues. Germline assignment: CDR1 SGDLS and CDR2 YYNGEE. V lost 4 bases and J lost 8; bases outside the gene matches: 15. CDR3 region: CASSPRVSQTGDSPLHF. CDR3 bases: TGTGCCAGCAGCCCCCGTGTATCCCAAACAGGGGATTCACCCCTCCACTTT.

In DNA form, the CDR3 reads TGTGCCAGCAGTGAGGGAGCGGGAGGGTTTGGGCGAGCCTACGAGCAGTACTTC. Encoded protein: CASSEGAGGFGRAYEQYF. V is TRBV12-3 or TRBV12-4 and J is TRBJ2-7; 10 bases line up with TRBD2. The V segment lost 5 bases and the J segment 2 bases; nucleotides outside the gene matches: 15. CDR3 size: 18 residues.

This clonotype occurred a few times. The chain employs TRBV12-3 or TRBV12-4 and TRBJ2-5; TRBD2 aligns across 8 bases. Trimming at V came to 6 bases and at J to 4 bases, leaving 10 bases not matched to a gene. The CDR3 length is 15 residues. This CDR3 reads CASRGLAGRGETQYF. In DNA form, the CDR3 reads TGTGCCAGCAGAGGACTAGCCGGTCGGGGAGAGACCCAGTACTTC.

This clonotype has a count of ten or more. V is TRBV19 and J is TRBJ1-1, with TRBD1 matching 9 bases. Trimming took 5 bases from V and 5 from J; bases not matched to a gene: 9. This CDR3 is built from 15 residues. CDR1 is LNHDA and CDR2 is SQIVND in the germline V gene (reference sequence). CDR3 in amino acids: CASSVGTGFATEAFF. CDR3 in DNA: TGTGCCAGTAGTGTCGGGACAGGGTTTGCAACTGAAGCTTTCTTT.